This T cell receptor (beta chain) came from a study of blood T cell repertoires in COVID-19. At the level of the study: T cells, B-cell-depleted T cells, or PBMCs provided the cDNA or gDNA that served as material.

Trimming at V came to 1 base and at J to 5 bases, leaving 3 bases not matched to a gene. The germline V gene encodes CDR1 SNHLY and CDR2 FYNNEI. The CDR3 runs to 14 residues. Authors' processing steps: Estimation of nucleated cell counts relied on the amplification of reference gene primers. TCRdb keeps only in-frame clones here, not all; method: immunoSEQ multiplex PCR. From that table come the V and J calls and clone size; the DNA was used to work out D and trimming. The repertoire includes 30,000 to 40,000 clones, 90% of them detected once, and roughly an eighth sits in the top ten. The sample taken for sequencing was peripheral blood. The TCR was taken from a human donor in a cohort sampled during active COVID-19. The gene calls are TRBV2 and TRBJ2-3; 7 bases fit TRBD1. CDR3 in amino acids: CASSEEGAIDTQYF. In nucleotides, the CDR3 is TGTGCCAGCAGTGAAGAGGGGGCCATAGATACGCAGTATTTT.